This TCR beta chain stems from a study of OX40 agonist ivuxolimab in advanced cancers. Study in general: Checkpoint inhibitors had been given previously to over 30% of patients. Whole-study results and caveats: Among T cells, CD8+ cells averaged more expanded clones than CD4+ cells. Clonal expansion from baseline to week 6 occurred in both CD4+ and CD8+ T cells.

As regards this clone: As yet, its antigen is unknown.

Method: immunoSEQ multiplex PCR; TCRdb's copy keeps in-frame clones and lacks some. The sample has approximately 40,000 clones, about 90% seen once. The germline V gene has CDR1 LNHDA and CDR2 SQIVND (reference sequence). The ends were cut back, 5 bases at V and 6 bases at J, with 14 bases in the middle. This CDR3 region has 15 residues. Sequencing used CD4+ or CD8+ T cells sorted from blood, obtained in a trial of the OX40 agonist ivuxolimab. The rearrangement joins TRBV19 to TRBJ1-6, with unresolved D. The TCR sequence derives from an adult with an advanced solid tumor such as melanoma, head and neck, liver or kidney cancer. In DNA, the CDR3 is TGTGCCAGTAGTTCTTTCGGACGGACTAATTCACCCCTCCACTTT. Protein product: CASSSFGRTNSPLHF.